These T cell receptor beta chains were read from a single sample in a study of blood T cell repertoires in COVID-19. Data came from immunoSEQ multiplex PCR; TCRdb stores just in-frame clones and leaves some out. The sample shows roughly 150,000 clones, almost 85% of them seen only once. The sample taken for sequencing was peripheral blood. The receptors originated from a woman aged 80 or over with COVID-19, enrolled during active disease. Each CDR3 is given with its conserved first and last residue. The D gene is left open where the match is weak. Some rows mark clone size as missing; the rest say once, few, many or name a class of expanded clone.

v_call	d_call	clone_size	cdr3_length	j_call	cdr3_aa	cdr3_nt
TRBV30	-	-	15	TRBJ1-2	CAWRALDGPGNGYTF	TGTGCCTGGAGGGCCCTGGACGGCCCGGGGAATGGCTACACCTTC
TRBV7-3	-	once	13	TRBJ1-1	CASSLAENTEAFF	TGTGCCAGCAGCTTAGCAGAGAACACTGAAGCTTTCTTT
TRBV5-4	TRBD2	-	16	TRBJ2-5	CASSFSGGRAQETQYF	TGTGCCAGCAGCTTTTCCGGCGGGAGGGCCCAAGAGACCCAGTACTTC
TRBV5-1	TRBD1	few	18	TRBJ2-7	CASSLLSLQGADFHEQYF	TGCGCCAGCAGCTTACTGTCCTTACAGGGGGCCGACTTTCACGAGCAGTACTTC
TRBV6-5	TRBD1	once	14	TRBJ2-7	CASSYRDSSYEQYF	TGTGCCAGCAGTTACCGGGACAGCTCCTACGAGCAGTACTTC
TRBV7-3	TRBD2	-	16	TRBJ2-3	CASSPVAGARTDTQYF	TGTGCCAGCAGCCCGGTAGCGGGGGCCCGCACAGATACGCAGTATTTT
TRBV21-1	-	-	15	TRBJ1-4	CATLPPTGIREKLFF	TGTGCCACTCTTCCTCCGACAGGTATCAGAGAAAAACTGTTTTTT
TRBV18	-	-	14	TRBJ1-1	CASSQVQGNTEAFF	TGTGCCAGCTCACAAGTACAGGGGAACACTGAAGCTTTCTTT
TRBV19	TRBD1	-	17	TRBJ1-5	CASSIKGQSYSNQPQHF	TGTGCCAGTAGTATAAAGGGACAGTCCTATAGCAATCAGCCCCAGCATTTT
TRBV28	-	-	16	TRBJ2-7	CASSSRRGSQSYEQYF	TGTGCCAGCAGTTCCCGCAGGGGCTCCCAATCCTACGAGCAGTACTTC
TRBV27	TRBD1	-	14	TRBJ1-5	CASRRTGGLQPQHF	TGTGCCAGCAGACGGACAGGGGGCCTTCAGCCCCAGCATTTT
TRBV10-2	TRBD1	-	15	TRBJ1-3	CASSYGTGGGNTIYF	TGCGCCAGCAGTTACGGGACAGGGGGAGGAAACACCATATATTTT
TRBV6-5	-	-	16	TRBJ2-2	CASSYYGGTYTGELFF	TGTGCCAGCAGTTACTACGGCGGGACTTACACCGGGGAGCTGTTTTTT
TRBV6-5	-	-	14	TRBJ2-3	CASTSQRGTDTQYF	TGTGCCAGCACCTCTCAGAGGGGCACAGATACGCAGTATTTT